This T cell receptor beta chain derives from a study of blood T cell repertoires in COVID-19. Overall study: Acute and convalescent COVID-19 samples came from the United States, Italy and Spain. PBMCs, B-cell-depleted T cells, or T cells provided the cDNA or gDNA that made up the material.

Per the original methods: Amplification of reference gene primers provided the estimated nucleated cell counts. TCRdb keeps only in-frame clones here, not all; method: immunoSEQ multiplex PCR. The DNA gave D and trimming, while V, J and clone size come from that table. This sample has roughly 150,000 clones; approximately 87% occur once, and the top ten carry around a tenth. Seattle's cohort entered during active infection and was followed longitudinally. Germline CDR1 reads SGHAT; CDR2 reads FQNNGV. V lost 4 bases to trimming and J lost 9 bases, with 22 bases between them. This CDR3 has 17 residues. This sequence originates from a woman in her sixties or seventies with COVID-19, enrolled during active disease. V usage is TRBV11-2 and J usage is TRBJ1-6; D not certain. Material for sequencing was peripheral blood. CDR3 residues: CASSSFRKGGGGSPLHF. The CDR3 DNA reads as TGTGCCAGCAGCTCCTTTAGAAAAGGAGGCGGCGGTTCACCCCTCCACTTT.